This is a list of T cell receptor beta chains from one sample in a study of shared clonotypes between healthy human individuals. This table comes from immunoSEQ multiplex PCR, and its TCRdb copy is limited to in-frame clones, with some not included. Altogether roughly 2.1 million clones are present, about 92% being singletons, with the ten largest covering roughly 1.8%. The source material was naive CD8+ T cells from PBMCs. Receptor source: a young man in good health. Some clones in this sample may be carry-over from other donors' samples. CDR3s include the opening cysteine and the closing phenylalanine or tryptophan. Fields, in order: CDR3 protein, CDR3 DNA, D gene, V gene, clone size, J gene. D genes are given only for firm matches. The listing skips clone size in some rows; elsewhere it reads once, few, many or a size class.

cdr3_aa: CASSTASVYNEQFF
cdr3_nt: TGTGCCAGCAGTACTGCTTCCGTTTACAATGAGCAGTTCTTC
d_call: NA
v_call: TRBV27
clone_size: NA
j_call: TRBJ2-1

cdr3_aa: CASSHQPREAQYF
cdr3_nt: TGCGCCAGCAGCCACCAGCCGAGAGAGGCCCAGTACTTC
d_call: NA
v_call: TRBV4-1
clone_size: NA
j_call: TRBJ2-5

cdr3_aa: CASSQDRLAETQYF
cdr3_nt: TGCGCCAGCAGCCAAGATCGGCTAGCGGAGACCCAGTACTTC
d_call: NA
v_call: TRBV4-3
clone_size: NA
j_call: TRBJ2-5

cdr3_aa: CASSLTATNYGYTF
cdr3_nt: TGCGCCAGCAGCTTGACAGCAACTAACTATGGCTACACCTTC
d_call: NA
v_call: TRBV5-1
clone_size: NA
j_call: TRBJ1-2

cdr3_aa: CASSDPDPPERNEQFF
cdr3_nt: TGTGCCAGCAGTGATCCCGACCCGCCCGAGCGTAATGAGCAGTTCTTC
d_call: NA
v_call: TRBV6-1
clone_size: NA
j_call: TRBJ2-1

cdr3_aa: CASRQGDGGANVLTF
cdr3_nt: TGTGCCAGCCGACAGGGGGACGGCGGGGCCAACGTCCTGACTTTC
d_call: TRBD1
v_call: TRBV7-9
clone_size: NA
j_call: TRBJ2-6

cdr3_aa: CASSLVGLLGDIQYF
cdr3_nt: TGTGCCAGCAGCTTAGTTGGCCTATTGGGGGACATTCAGTACTTC
d_call: NA
v_call: TRBV7-2
clone_size: NA
j_call: TRBJ2-4

cdr3_aa: CASSSTGVTYEQYF
cdr3_nt: TGCGCCAGCAGCTCTACGGGAGTAACCTACGAGCAGTACTTC
d_call: NA
v_call: TRBV5-1
clone_size: NA
j_call: TRBJ2-7

cdr3_aa: CASSSAEHTQETQYF
cdr3_nt: TGTGCCAGCAGCTCAGCGGAGCATACCCAAGAGACCCAGTACTTC
d_call: NA
v_call: TRBV7-2
clone_size: NA
j_call: TRBJ2-5

cdr3_aa: CASSEGASGRLEQYF
cdr3_nt: TGTGCCAGCAGTGAAGGGGCTAGCGGGAGACTCGAGCAGTACTTC
d_call: TRBD2
v_call: TRBV2
clone_size: once
j_call: TRBJ2-7

cdr3_aa: CASSPRLYEQYF
cdr3_nt: TGTGCCAGCAGCCCCCGCCTATACGAGCAGTACTTC
d_call: NA
v_call: TRBV7-9
clone_size: NA
j_call: TRBJ2-7

cdr3_aa: CASSPRTEETQYF
cdr3_nt: TGTGCCAGCAGTCCCCGGACGGAGGAGACCCAGTACTTC
d_call: NA
v_call: TRBV27
clone_size: NA
j_call: TRBJ2-5

cdr3_aa: CASSLPTSGEVRDTQYF
cdr3_nt: TGTGCCAGCAGTTTACCGACTAGCGGGGAGGTAAGAGATACGCAGTATTTT
d_call: TRBD2
v_call: TRBV27
clone_size: NA
j_call: TRBJ2-3

cdr3_aa: CASSFRLAGLTDTQYF
cdr3_nt: TGTGCCAGCAGCTTCCGACTAGCGGGCCTCACAGATACGCAGTATTTT
d_call: TRBD2
v_call: TRBV7-8
clone_size: NA
j_call: TRBJ2-3

cdr3_aa: CASSATSGTSYEQYF
cdr3_nt: TGTGCCAGCAGCGCGACTAGCGGGACCTCCTACGAGCAGTACTTC
d_call: TRBD2
v_call: TRBV9
clone_size: NA
j_call: TRBJ2-7

cdr3_aa: CASSVALAGGDEQFF
cdr3_nt: TGTGCCAGCAGCGTAGCACTAGCGGGAGGAGATGAGCAGTTCTTC
d_call: TRBD2
v_call: TRBV9
clone_size: once
j_call: TRBJ2-1

cdr3_aa: CASMGKYTDTQYF
cdr3_nt: TGTGCCAGCATGGGCAAATACACAGATACGCAGTATTTT
d_call: NA
v_call: TRBV27
clone_size: NA
j_call: TRBJ2-3

cdr3_aa: CASSFGSSGRFTGELFF
cdr3_nt: TGTGCCAGCAGCTTCGGTTCGAGCGGGAGGTTCACCGGGGAGCTGTTTTTT
d_call: TRBD2
v_call: TRBV11-1
clone_size: NA
j_call: TRBJ2-2

cdr3_aa: CASSEEGGRSGPYTF
cdr3_nt: TGTGCCAGCAGTGAAGAGGGGGGCAGGTCGGGGCCCTACACCTTC
d_call: NA
v_call: TRBV6-1
clone_size: NA
j_call: TRBJ1-2

cdr3_aa: CASRLADKSYEQYF
cdr3_nt: TGTGCCAGCAGACTAGCGGACAAATCCTACGAGCAGTACTTC
d_call: TRBD2
v_call: TRBV6-5
clone_size: NA
j_call: TRBJ2-7

cdr3_aa: CASSLELAVTDTQYF
cdr3_nt: TGTGCCAGCAGCTTAGAACTAGCGGTCACAGATACGCAGTATTTT
d_call: TRBD2
v_call: TRBV7-2
clone_size: NA
j_call: TRBJ2-3

cdr3_aa: CASSSRTDSYEQYF
cdr3_nt: TGTGCCAGCAGTTCGAGGACTGACTCCTACGAGCAGTACTTC
d_call: NA
v_call: TRBV27
clone_size: NA
j_call: TRBJ2-7

cdr3_aa: CASSSTLRGSKDEQYF
cdr3_nt: TGCGCCAGCAGCTCGACCCTCAGGGGCAGCAAGGACGAGCAGTACTTC
d_call: NA
v_call: TRBV5-1
clone_size: NA
j_call: TRBJ2-7

cdr3_aa: CASRETGLFHILHF
cdr3_nt: TGTGCCAGCAGAGAAACAGGGCTCTTCCATATCCTCCACTTT
d_call: NA
v_call: TRBV27
clone_size: NA
j_call: TRBJ1-6

cdr3_aa: CASSQTLQGLGPSSYEQYF
cdr3_nt: TGTGCCAGCAGCCAAACATTACAGGGGTTGGGCCCGTCATCCTACGAGCAGTACTTC
d_call: TRBD1
v_call: TRBV4-2
clone_size: NA
j_call: TRBJ2-7

cdr3_aa: CAISGGNTEAFF
cdr3_nt: TGTGCCATCTCCGGGGGGAACACTGAAGCTTTCTTT
d_call: NA
v_call: TRBV10-3
clone_size: NA
j_call: TRBJ1-1

cdr3_aa: CASSAGTSYEQYF
cdr3_nt: TGTGCCAGCTCGGCCGGGACTAGCTACGAGCAGTACTTC
d_call: TRBD2
v_call: TRBV18
clone_size: once
j_call: TRBJ2-7

cdr3_aa: CSVGAGHDYNEQFF
cdr3_nt: TGCAGCGTTGGGGCCGGGCACGACTACAATGAGCAGTTCTTC
d_call: NA
v_call: TRBV29-1
clone_size: NA
j_call: TRBJ2-1

cdr3_aa: CASSGRGAQDYGYTF
cdr3_nt: TGTGCCAGCAGTGGAAGGGGGGCTCAAGACTATGGCTACACCTTC
d_call: NA
v_call: TRBV27
clone_size: NA
j_call: TRBJ1-2

cdr3_aa: CASSAHPVHPNTGELFF
cdr3_nt: TGTGCCAGCAGCGCCCACCCGGTCCACCCGAACACCGGGGAGCTGTTTTTT
d_call: NA
v_call: TRBV9
clone_size: NA
j_call: TRBJ2-2